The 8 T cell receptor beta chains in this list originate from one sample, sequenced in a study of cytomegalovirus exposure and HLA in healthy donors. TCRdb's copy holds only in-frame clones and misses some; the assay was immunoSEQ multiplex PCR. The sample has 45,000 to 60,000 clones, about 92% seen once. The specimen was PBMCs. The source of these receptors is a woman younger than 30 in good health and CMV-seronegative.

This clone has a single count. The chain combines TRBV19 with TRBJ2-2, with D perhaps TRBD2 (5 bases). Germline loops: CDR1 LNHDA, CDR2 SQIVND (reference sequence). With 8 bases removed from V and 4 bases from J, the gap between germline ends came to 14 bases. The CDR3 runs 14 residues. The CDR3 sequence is CASLLEGPTGELFF. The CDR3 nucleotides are TGTGCCAGTCTCCTTGAGGGTCCCACCGGGGAGCTGTTTTTT.

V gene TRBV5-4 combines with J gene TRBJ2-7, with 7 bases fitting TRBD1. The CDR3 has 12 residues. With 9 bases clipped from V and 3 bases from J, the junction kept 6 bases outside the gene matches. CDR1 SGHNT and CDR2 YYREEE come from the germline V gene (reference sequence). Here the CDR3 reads CATGQDHYEQYF. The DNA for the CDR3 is TGTGCCACTGGACAGGACCACTACGAGCAGTACTTC. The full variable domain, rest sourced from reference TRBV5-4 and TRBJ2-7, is ETGVTQSPTHLIKTRGQQVTLRCSSQSGHNTVSWYQQALGQGPQFIFQYYREEENGRGNFPPRFSGLQFPNYSSELNVNALELDDSALYLCATGQDHYEQYFGPGTRLTVT.

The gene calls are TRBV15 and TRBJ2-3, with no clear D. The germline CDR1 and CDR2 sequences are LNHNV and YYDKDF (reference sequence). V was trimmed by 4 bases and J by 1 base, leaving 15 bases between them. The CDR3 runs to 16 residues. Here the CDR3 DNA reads TGTGCCACCAGCATCGCCGGGTGGCGCGGCACAGATACGCAGTATTTT. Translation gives CATSIAGWRGTDTQYF.

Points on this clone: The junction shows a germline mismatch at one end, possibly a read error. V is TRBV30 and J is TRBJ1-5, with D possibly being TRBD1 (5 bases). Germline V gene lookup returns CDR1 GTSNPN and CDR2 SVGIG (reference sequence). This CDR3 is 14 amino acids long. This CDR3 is CARRKSRVWQPQHF. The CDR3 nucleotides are TGTGCCCGGAGGAAAAGCAGGGTATGGCAGCCCCAGCATTTT.

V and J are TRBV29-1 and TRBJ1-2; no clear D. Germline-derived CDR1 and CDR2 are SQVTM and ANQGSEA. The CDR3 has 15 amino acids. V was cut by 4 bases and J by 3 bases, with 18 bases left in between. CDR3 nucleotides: TGCAGCGTTGTAGTATTGTCCGAAACCTACTATGGCTACACCTTC. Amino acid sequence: CSVVVLSETYYGYTF.

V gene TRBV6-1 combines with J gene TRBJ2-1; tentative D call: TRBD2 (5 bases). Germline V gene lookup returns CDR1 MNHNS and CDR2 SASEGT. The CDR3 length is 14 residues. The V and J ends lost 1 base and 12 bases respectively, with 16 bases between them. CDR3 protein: CASSEGGSQETQFF. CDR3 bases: TGTGCCAGCAGTGAAGGAGGGTCACAAGAGACGCAGTTCTTC.

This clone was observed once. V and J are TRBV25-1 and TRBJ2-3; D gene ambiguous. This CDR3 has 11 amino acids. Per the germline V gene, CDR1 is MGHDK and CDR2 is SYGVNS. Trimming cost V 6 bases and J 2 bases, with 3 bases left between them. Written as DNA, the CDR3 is TGTGCCAGCAGCATCACAGATACGCAGTATTTT. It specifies CASSITDTQYF. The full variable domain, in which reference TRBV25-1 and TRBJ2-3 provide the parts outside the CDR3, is EADIYQTPRYLVIGTGKKITLECSQTMGHDKMYWYQQDPGMELHLIHYSYGVNSTEKGDLSSESTVSRIRTEHFPLTLESARPSHTSQYLCASSITDTQYFGPGTRLTVL.

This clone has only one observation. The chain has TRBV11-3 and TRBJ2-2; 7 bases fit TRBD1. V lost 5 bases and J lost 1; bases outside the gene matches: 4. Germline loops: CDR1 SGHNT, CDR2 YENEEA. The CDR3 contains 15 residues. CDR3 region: CASSGQGENTGELFF. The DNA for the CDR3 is TGTGCCAGCAGCGGCCAGGGGGAGAACACCGGGGAGCTGTTTTTT.